This entry lists 5 T cell receptor beta chains sequenced from one sample in a study of cytomegalovirus exposure and HLA in healthy donors. PCR employed 60 Vbeta and 13 Jbeta primers. Sequencing was performed with immunoSEQ multiplex PCR; in TCRdb, only in-frame clones are kept and a portion is missing. Here the sample spans roughly 130,000 clones, around 80% being singletons. The sample was PBMCs. Source of these receptors: a young woman in good health and CMV-seropositive.

The V and J genes are TRBV7-6 and TRBJ2-1; D might be TRBD1 (5 bases). Trimming shortened V by 0 bases and J by 0 bases, and 12 bases separated the two germline ends. This CDR3 region has 17 residues. CDR1 is SGHVS and CDR2 is FNYEAQ in the germline V gene. The CDR3 protein is CASSLAAGASSYNEQFF. For the CDR3, the DNA is TGTGCCAGCAGCTTAGCCGCTGGGGCCAGCTCCTACAATGAGCAGTTCTTC.

The V gene is TRBV10-3, the J gene TRBJ1-5, with D possibly matching TRBD1 (6 bases). The germline V gene has CDR1 ENHRY and CDR2 SYGVKD. The CDR3 runs to 16 residues. V was shortened by 0 bases and J by 3 bases, with 12 bases between the two germline ends. CDR3: CAISESATGNNQPQHF. The CDR3 nucleotides read TGTGCCATCAGTGAGTCGGCAACAGGGAACAATCAGCCCCAGCATTTT.

The J gene is TRBJ1-2, the V gene TRBV25-1, with 11 bases identical to TRBD1. With V trimmed by 8 bases and J by 5 bases, 1 base remained unmatched. The CDR3 covers 12 residues. CDR1 is MGHDK, CDR2 SYGVNS, per germline. The CDR3 DNA reads as TGTGCCAGCCGGGACAGGGGGTATGGCTACACCTTC. Its translation: CASRDRGYGYTF.

The genes are TRBV4-1 and TRBJ2-6; 7 nucleotides match TRBD1. CDR1 and CDR2 (germline): MGHRA, YSYEKL. The V segment lost 2 bases and the J segment 4 bases; nucleotides outside the gene matches: 11. This CDR3 comprises 18 residues. This chain's CDR3 is CASSQYSTGELGANVLTF. The CDR3 DNA sequence: TGCGCCAGCAGCCAATACAGTACAGGGGAGCTCGGGGCCAACGTCCTGACTTTC.

The chain uses TRBV7-2 and TRBJ2-7; 7 bases are shared with TRBD1. In germline, CDR1 is SGHTA, CDR2 FQGNSA. CDR3 length: 14 amino acids. With V trimmed by 6 bases and J by 0 bases, 5 bases remained unmatched. CDR3 sequence reads: CASSPRTGSYEQYF. CDR3 bases: TGTGCCAGCAGTCCTCGGACAGGCTCCTACGAGCAGTACTTC.